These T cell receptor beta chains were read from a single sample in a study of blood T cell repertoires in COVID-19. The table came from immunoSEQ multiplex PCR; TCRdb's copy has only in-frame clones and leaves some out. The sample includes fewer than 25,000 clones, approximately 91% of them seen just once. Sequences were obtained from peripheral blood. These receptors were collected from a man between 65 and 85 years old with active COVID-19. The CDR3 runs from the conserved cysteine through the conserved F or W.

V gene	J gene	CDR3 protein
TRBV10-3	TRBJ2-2	CAISRLADNTGELFF
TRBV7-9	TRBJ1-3	CASSKRNSQTGNTIYF
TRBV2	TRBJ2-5	CASRKTSGDGETQYF
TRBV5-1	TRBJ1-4	CASSLGTGRVTNEKLFF
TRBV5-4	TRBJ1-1	CASSPRTGGGNTEAFF
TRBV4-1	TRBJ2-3	CASSPGGGSDTQYF
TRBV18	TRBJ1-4	CASSRQQGAPNEKLFF
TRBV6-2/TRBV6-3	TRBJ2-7	CASSYSLREQYF
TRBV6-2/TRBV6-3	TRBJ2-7	CASSYSLSYEQYF
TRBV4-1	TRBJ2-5	CASATPAAGGETQYF
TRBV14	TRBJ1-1	CASSFQGLSTEAFF
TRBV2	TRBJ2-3	CASSRGAGDTQYF
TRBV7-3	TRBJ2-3	CASSVQGSGTDTQYF
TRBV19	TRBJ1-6	CASSIRRQVENSPLHF
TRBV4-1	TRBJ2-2	CASSQDVRVNTGELFF
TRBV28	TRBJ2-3	CATRTGLETGGGDTQYF
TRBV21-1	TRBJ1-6	CASSKASRFHNSPLHF
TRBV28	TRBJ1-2	CASTSRYGYTF
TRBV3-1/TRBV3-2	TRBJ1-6	CASRDRGRGSPLHF
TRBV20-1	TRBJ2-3	CSASRAGVSLGLGTQYF
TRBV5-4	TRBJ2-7	CASSVGHRSSYEQYF
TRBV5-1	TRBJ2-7	CASSLGQSSSYEQYF
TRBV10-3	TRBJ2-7	CAIMAGAGEQYF
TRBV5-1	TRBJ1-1	CASSLKLETEAFF
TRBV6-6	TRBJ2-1	CATPRGPYNEQFF
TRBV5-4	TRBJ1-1	CASSLDSAMNTEAFF
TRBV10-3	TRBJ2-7	CAISENGYEQYF
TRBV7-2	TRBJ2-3	CASSSGSATDTQYF
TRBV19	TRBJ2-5	CASSIGAEETQYF
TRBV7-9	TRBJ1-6	CASSTQGASNSPLHF
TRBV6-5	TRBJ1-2	CASRGTDYGYTF
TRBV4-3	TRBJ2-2	CASSRGHTSPNTGELFF
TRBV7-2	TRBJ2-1	CASSSRLAGGHFEQFF
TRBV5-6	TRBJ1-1	CASSPQGANTEAFF
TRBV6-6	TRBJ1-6	CASSYDNRGPNSPLHF
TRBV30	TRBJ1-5	CAWSAKQGSQPQHF
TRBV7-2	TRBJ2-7	CASSRGSGSGTLEQYF
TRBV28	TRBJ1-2	CASSSHGQESNYGYTF
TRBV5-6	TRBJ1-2	CASSLVQGSEGYTF
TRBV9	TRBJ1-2	CASSVDSPSGVAGYTF
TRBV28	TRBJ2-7	CASSPDYYEQYF
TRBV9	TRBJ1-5	CASREKLQGFDNQPQHF
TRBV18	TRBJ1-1	CASSQGTGVLTEAFF
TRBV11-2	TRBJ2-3	CASSPLAGATDTQYF
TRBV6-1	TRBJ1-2	CASSEPWDRGDYGYTF
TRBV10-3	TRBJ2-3	CAISDHSGSTDTQYF
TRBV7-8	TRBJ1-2	CATSSQGAPNGYTF
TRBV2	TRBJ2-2	CASSEHPSHANTGELFF
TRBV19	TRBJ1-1	CASSIFRGAEAFF
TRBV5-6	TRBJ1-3	CASSASGQISGNTIYF
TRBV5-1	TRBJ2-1	CAGSLREYNEQFF
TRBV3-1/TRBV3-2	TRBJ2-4	CASSRGPVLAKNIQYF
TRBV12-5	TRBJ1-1	CASGLVTGANTEAFF
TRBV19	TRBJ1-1	CASRRTGRDTEAFF
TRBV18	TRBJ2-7	CASSPTAAGDPYEQYF
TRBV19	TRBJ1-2	CASSARVPPLGGYTF
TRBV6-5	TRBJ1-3	CASRPSRGSGNTIYF
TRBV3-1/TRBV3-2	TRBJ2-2	CASSQAGTSGTGELFF
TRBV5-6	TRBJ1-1	CASSGTLATEAFF
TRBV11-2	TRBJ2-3	CASSLVGSGTQYF